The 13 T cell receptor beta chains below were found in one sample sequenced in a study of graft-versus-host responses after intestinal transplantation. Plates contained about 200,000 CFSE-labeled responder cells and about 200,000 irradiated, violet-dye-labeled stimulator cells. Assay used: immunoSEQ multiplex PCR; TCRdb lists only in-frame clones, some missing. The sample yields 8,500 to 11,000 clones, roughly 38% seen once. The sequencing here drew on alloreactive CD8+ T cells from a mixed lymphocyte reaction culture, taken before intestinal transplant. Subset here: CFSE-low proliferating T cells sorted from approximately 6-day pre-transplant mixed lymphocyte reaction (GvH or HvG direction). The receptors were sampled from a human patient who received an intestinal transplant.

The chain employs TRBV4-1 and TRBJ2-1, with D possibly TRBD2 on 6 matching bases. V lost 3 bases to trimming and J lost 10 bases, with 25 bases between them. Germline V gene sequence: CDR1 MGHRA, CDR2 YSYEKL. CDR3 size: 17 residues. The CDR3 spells CASSHFEGGTGLGEQFF. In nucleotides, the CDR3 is TGCGCCAGCAGCCATTTCGAGGGAGGAACGGGGCTAGGGGAGCAGTTCTTC.

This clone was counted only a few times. The CDR3 DNA sequence: TGTGCCAGCAGCTTAGCGGGACAGGGGTATGGCTACACCTTC. Amino acids: CASSLAGQGYGYTF. The rearrangement links TRBV7-8 to TRBJ1-2, with 10 bases matching TRBD1. Germline CDR1 reads SGHVS; CDR2 reads FQNEAQ. The ends lost 0 bases at V and 5 bases at J; junction bases unmatched: 0. The CDR3 consists of 14 residues.

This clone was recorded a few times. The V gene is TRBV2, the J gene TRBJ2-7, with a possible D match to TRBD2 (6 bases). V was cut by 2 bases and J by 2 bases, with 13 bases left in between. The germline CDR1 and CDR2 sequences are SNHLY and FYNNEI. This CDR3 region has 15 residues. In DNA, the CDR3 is TGTGCCAGCAGTGAAATGCCTAGCGCCGCCTACGAGCAGTACTTC. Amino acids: CASSEMPSAAYEQYF. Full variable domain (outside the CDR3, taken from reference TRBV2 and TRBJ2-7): EPEVTQTPSHQVTQMGQEVILRCVPISNHLYFYWYRQILGQKVEFLVSFYNNEISEKSEIFDDQFSVERPDGSNFTLKIRSTKLEDSAMYFCASSEMPSAAYEQYFGPGTRLTVT.

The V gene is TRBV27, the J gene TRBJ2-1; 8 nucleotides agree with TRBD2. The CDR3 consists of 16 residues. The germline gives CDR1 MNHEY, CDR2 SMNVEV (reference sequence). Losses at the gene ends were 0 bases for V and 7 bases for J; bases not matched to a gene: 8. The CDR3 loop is CASSLSRSGGQNEQFF. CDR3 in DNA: TGTGCCAGCAGTTTATCAAGGAGCGGGGGCCAAAATGAGCAGTTCTTC.

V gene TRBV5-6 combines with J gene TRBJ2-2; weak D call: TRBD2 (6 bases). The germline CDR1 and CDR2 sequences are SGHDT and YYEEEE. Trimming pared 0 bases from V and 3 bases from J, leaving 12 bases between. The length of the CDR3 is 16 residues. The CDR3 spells CASSLAGGSYTGELFF. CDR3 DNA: TGTGCCAGCAGCTTGGCCGGAGGGAGTTACACCGGGGAGCTGTTTTTT.

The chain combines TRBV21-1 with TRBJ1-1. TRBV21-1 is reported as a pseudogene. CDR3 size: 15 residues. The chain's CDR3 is CASSKAHLYSTEAFF. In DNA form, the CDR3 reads TGTGCCAGCAGCAAAGCCCACCTGTATAGCACTGAAGCTTTCTTT.

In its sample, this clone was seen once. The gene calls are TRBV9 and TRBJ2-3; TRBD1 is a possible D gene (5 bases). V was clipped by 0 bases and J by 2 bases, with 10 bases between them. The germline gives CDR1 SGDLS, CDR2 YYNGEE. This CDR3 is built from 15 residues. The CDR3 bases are TGTGCCAGCAGCGTAGGGGGCAGCACCACAGATACGCAGTATTTT. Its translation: CASSVGGSTTDTQYF.

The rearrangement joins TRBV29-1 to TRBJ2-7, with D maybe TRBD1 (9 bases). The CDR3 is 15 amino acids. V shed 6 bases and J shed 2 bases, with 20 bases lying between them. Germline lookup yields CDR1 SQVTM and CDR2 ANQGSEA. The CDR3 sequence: CSVGGGTGPPYEQYF. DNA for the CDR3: TGCAGCGTCGGGGGGGGGACAGGGCCCCCCTACGAGCAGTACTTC.

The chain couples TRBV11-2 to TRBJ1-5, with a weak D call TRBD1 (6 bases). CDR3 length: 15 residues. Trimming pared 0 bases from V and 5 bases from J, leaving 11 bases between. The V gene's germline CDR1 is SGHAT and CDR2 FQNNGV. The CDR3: CASSLDPGGDQPQHF. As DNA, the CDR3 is TGTGCCAGCAGCTTAGATCCGGGGGGCGATCAGCCCCAGCATTTT. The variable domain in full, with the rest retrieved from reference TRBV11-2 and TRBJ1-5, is EAGVAQSPRYKIIEKRQSVAFWCNPISGHATLYWYQQILGQGPKLLIQFQNNGVVDDSQLPKDRFSAERLKGVDSTLKIQPAKLEDSAVYLCASSLDPGGDQPQHFGDGTRLSIL.

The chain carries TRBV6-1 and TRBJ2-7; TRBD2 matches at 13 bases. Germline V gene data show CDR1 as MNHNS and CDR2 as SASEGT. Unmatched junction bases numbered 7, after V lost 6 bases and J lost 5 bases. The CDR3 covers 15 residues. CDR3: CASSGGTSGTNEQYF. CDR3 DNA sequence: TGTGCCAGCAGCGGGGGGACTAGCGGGACCAACGAGCAGTACTTC.

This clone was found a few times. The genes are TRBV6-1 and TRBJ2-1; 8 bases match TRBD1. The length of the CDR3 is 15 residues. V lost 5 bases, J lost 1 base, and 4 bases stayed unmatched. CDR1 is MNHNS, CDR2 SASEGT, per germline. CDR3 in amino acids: CASSLRDRSYNEQFF. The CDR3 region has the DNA TGTGCCAGCAGTCTCCGGGACAGGTCCTACAATGAGCAGTTCTTC.

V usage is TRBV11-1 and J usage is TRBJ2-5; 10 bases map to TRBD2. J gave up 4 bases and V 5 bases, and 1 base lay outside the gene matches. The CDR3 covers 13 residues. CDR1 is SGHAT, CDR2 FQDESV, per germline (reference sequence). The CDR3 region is CASSRTSGETQYF. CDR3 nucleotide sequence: TGTGCCAGCAGCCGGACTAGCGGAGAGACCCAGTACTTC.

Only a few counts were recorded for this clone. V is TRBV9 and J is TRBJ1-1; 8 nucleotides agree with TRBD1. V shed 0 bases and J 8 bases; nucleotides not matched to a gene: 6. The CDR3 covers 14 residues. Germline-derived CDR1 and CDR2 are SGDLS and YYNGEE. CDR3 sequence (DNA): TGTGCCAGCAGCGTAGCTCGCACAGGGGGAGAAGCTTTCTTT. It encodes CASSVARTGGEAFF.